This T cell receptor (beta chain) stems from a study of OX40 agonist ivuxolimab in advanced cancers. V lost 2 bases and J 3 bases, leaving 5 bases between the germline ends. CDR1 and CDR2 (germline): SNHLY, FYNNEI. This CDR3 comprises 13 residues. TCRdb's copy holds only in-frame clones and misses some; the assay was immunoSEQ multiplex PCR. The sample consists of roughly 120,000 clones, roughly 89% of them appearing once. The sample here was CD4+ or CD8+ T cells sorted from blood, taken in a trial of the OX40 agonist ivuxolimab. This receptor was taken from an adult with an advanced solid tumor such as melanoma, head and neck, liver or kidney cancer. The V gene is TRBV2, the J gene TRBJ2-1; D not certain. In DNA, the CDR3 is TGTGCCAGCAGTGAACAGAGCTACAATGAGCAGTTCTTC. It specifies CASSEQSYNEQFF. The whole variable domain, remainder taken from reference TRBV2 and TRBJ2-1, is EPEVTQTPSHQVTQMGQEVILRCVPISNHLYFYWYRQILGQKVEFLVSFYNNEISEKSEIFDDQFSVERPDGSNFTLKIRSTKLEDSAMYFCASSEQSYNEQFFGPGTRLTVL.